The rows below give T cell receptor beta chains drawn from one sample of a study of shared clonotypes between healthy human individuals. Produced via immunoSEQ multiplex PCR; TCRdb's table is partial and in-frame only. The sample records over 2 million clones, about 90% being singletons. The sample was naive CD4+ T cells from PBMCs. Receptors were obtained from a man in his late teens or twenties in good health. Some clones in this sample may be carry-over from other donors' samples. CDR3s include the opening cysteine and the closing phenylalanine or tryptophan. The D gene is left open where the match is weak. Expanded clones are given a class, and other clones once, few, many or no size at all.

clone_size j_call v_call d_call cdr3_length cdr3_nt cdr3_aa
few TRBJ1-5 TRBV30 - 13 TGTGCCTGGAGTCCCGAGGGTGGTCAGCCCCAGCATTTT CAWSPEGGQPQHF
- TRBJ1-2 TRBV18 TRBD1 15 TGTGCCAGCTCACCTGGACAGGGGGGTTCCTATGGCTACACCTTC CASSPGQGGSYGYTF
- TRBJ2-1 TRBV6-6 - 15 TGTGCCAGCAGTTACTGGGAGGCGGGGTACAATGAGCAGTTCTTC CASSYWEAGYNEQFF
- TRBJ1-1 TRBV4-1 - 16 TGCGCCAGCAGCCAAGCTCAAGTAGAGGGTGGGACTGAAGCTTTCTTT CASSQAQVEGGTEAFF
- TRBJ2-7 TRBV4-2 - 17 TGTGCCAGCAGCCAAGAGTCGCCGGGTACGGCCTCCTACGAGCAGTACTTC CASSQESPGTASYEQYF
- TRBJ1-1 TRBV6-1 TRBD1 12 TGTGCCAGCAGTGAGACAGGGAATAAAGCTTTCTTT CASSETGNKAFF
- TRBJ2-3 TRBV19 TRBD2 16 TGTGCCAGTAGACTAGCGGGGGATTTTAGCACAGATACGCAGTATTTT CASRLAGDFSTDTQYF
- TRBJ1-1 TRBV28 - 15 TGTGCCAGCAGTTTTCCCGGAACCCTAAACACTGAAGCTTTCTTT CASSFPGTLNTEAFF
- TRBJ1-4 TRBV28 - 14 TGTGCCAGCAGTTTAACGGGGGTAAGGGAAAAACTGTTTTTT CASSLTGVREKLFF
- TRBJ2-1 TRBV6-5 - 10 TGTGCCAGCGGGGGCAATGAGCAGTTCTTC CASGGNEQFF
- TRBJ2-3 TRBV9 TRBD2 16 TGTGCCAGCAGCCCGGGACTAGCGGGGTTGGCAGATACGCAGTATTTT CASSPGLAGLADTQYF
- TRBJ2-7 TRBV9 TRBD2 15 TGTGCCAGCAGTTCCCGGGGGGAGAACTCCTACGAGCAGTACTTC CASSSRGENSYEQYF
- TRBJ2-5 TRBV28 - 11 TGTGCCAACTTTCGGGTAGAGACCCAGTACTTC CANFRVETQYF
- TRBJ1-3 TRBV5-1 - 17 TGCGCCAGCAGCTTGGACCGGGTTCGGGGATTAGGAAACACCATATATTTT CASSLDRVRGLGNTIYF
- TRBJ2-3 TRBV7-9 - 16 TGTGCCAGCAGCGAAAATACCGGGACCAACACAGATACGCAGTATTTT CASSENTGTNTDTQYF
- TRBJ2-2 TRBV7-9 - 18 TGTGCCAGCAGCTTAGTAGTAGGGTATCGGATCGGCACCGGGGAGCTGTTTTTT CASSLVVGYRIGTGELFF
- TRBJ2-1 TRBV20-1 - 11 TGCAGTGCTAGAGGGCGTGTTGAGCAGTTCTTC CSARGRVEQFF
- TRBJ1-1 TRBV9 TRBD1 13 TGTGCCAGCAGAGGGGGCCGGGGCACTGAAGCTTTCTTT CASRGGRGTEAFF
- TRBJ2-7 TRBV28 TRBD2 14 TGTGCCAGCAGACTAGCGGGAGACTCCTACGAGCAGTACTTC CASRLAGDSYEQYF
- TRBJ2-5 TRBV9 TRBD2 16 TGTGCCAGCAGCGTAGGGCAAGCGGGAGGACAAGAGACCCAGTACTTC CASSVGQAGGQETQYF
- TRBJ1-4 TRBV28 TRBD1 15 TGTGCCAGCAGCAAAGGGGGCAGGGGGTCTGAAAAACTGTTTTTT CASSKGGRGSEKLFF
- TRBJ2-1 TRBV18 - 19 TGTGCCAGCTCAACCAGAGATAGACTAGCCGCAGAGGGGGACAATGAGCAGTTCTTC CASSTRDRLAAEGDNEQFF
once TRBJ1-2 TRBV28 - 14 TGTGCCAGCAGTTTACGGGGGGACCTCTATGGCTACACCTTC CASSLRGDLYGYTF
- TRBJ2-3 TRBV2 - 14 TGTGCCAGCAGTCTTAACGTGAGGTCAGATACGCAGTATTTT CASSLNVRSDTQYF
- TRBJ2-5 TRBV27 - 14 TGTGCCAGCAGTCCACTGGGCAAGGGAGAGACCCAGTACTTC CASSPLGKGETQYF
- TRBJ1-2 TRBV28 - 13 TGTGCCAGCAGTTCCGGGCCTGACTATGGCTACACCTTC CASSSGPDYGYTF